Below are 21 T cell receptor beta chains sequenced from a single sample in a study of blood T cell repertoires in COVID-19. Assay: immunoSEQ multiplex PCR; the TCRdb copy retains only in-frame clones and omits some. The table lists about 520,000 clones, approximately 83% of them singletons, with 3.2% in the top ten. Sequencing was done on a sample of peripheral blood. These receptors originate from a human donor in a cohort sampled during active COVID-19.

The chain recombines TRBV18 with TRBJ2-2, with 10 bases fitting TRBD1. Trimming took 3 bases from V and 5 from J; bases not matched to a gene: 3. This CDR3 is 15 amino acids long. CDR1 is KGHSH, CDR2 LQKENI, per germline. The CDR3 spells CASSPDRGQTGELFF. CDR3 coding DNA: TGTGCCAGCTCACCCGACAGGGGGCAAACCGGGGAGCTGTTTTTT.

The chain links TRBV6-5 to TRBJ1-2, with 11 bases lining up with TRBD1. V lost 5 bases, J lost 1 base, and 3 bases stayed unmatched. The CDR3 is made up of 15 amino acids. Germline assignment: CDR1 MNHEY and CDR2 SVGAGI. The CDR3 here is CASSRGQGVNYGYTF. The CDR3, as DNA: TGTGCCAGCAGTAGGGGACAGGGGGTTAACTATGGCTACACCTTC.

Details on this clone: Other DNA sequences in this specimen translate into the identical CDR3. The rearrangement joins TRBV27 to TRBJ2-7; 7 bases line up with TRBD1. The J segment lost 0 bases and the V segment lost 4 bases, leaving 3 bases of the junction unmatched. The CDR3 extends over 14 amino acids. CDR1 is MNHEY, CDR2 SMNVEV, per germline (reference sequence). The CDR3 DNA reads TGTGCCAGCAGTTCGACAGGGACCTCCTACGAGCAGTACTTC. It encodes CASSSTGTSYEQYF.

The chain combines TRBV5-6 with TRBJ2-7, with 11 bases lining up with TRBD1. CDR3 length: 15 residues. The germline V gene encodes CDR1 SGHDT and CDR2 YYEEEE. The V gene end was trimmed by 0 bases and the J gene end by 2 bases; junction bases not matched to a gene: 1. This CDR3 is CASSLEGQGAYEQYF. The CDR3 DNA sequence: TGTGCCAGCAGCTTGGAGGGACAGGGGGCCTACGAGCAGTACTTC.

The genes are TRBV21-1 and TRBJ2-7; the table's D call, TRBD1, has no DNA check behind it. TRBV21-1 is given as a pseudogene. The CDR3 is made up of 18 amino acids. CDR3 sequence reads: CASSKEGTGVAYGHEQYF. CDR3 bases: TGTGCCAGCAGCAAAGAAGGGACAGGGGTCGCATATGGGCACGAGCAGTACTTC.

The chain is built from TRBV2 and TRBJ2-3; weak D call: TRBD2 (6 bases). V lost 8 bases to trimming and J lost 5 bases, with 14 bases between them. The CDR3 has 13 residues. CDR1 is SNHLY, CDR2 FYNNEI, per germline. This CDR3 reads CASSRRDLDTQYF. In DNA form, the CDR3 reads TGTGCCAGCTCAAGGCGGGATTTAGATACGCAGTATTTT.

The chain employs TRBV11-3 and TRBJ1-1; D gene ambiguous. Germline-derived CDR1 and CDR2 are SGHNT and YENEEA. The ends were cut back, 3 bases at V and 6 bases at J, with 11 bases in the middle. This CDR3 is 13 amino acids long. The CDR3 sequence: CASSFRSEAEAFF. The CDR3 DNA follows: TGTGCCAGCAGCTTTAGGTCAGAGGCTGAAGCTTTCTTT.

J is TRBJ1-1 and V is TRBV14; D unresolved. Germline CDR1 is SGHDN and CDR2 is FVKESK. This CDR3 has 13 amino acids. V lost 1 base and J lost 1, with 4 bases in between. The DNA of the CDR3 is TGTGCCAGCAGCCAAGCCCGGAACACTGAAGCTTTCTTT. Its protein product is CASSQARNTEAFF.

The V and J genes are TRBV28 and TRBJ1-1, with 10 bases identical to TRBD1. This CDR3 spans 18 amino acids. Germline lookup yields CDR1 MDHEN and CDR2 SYDVKM. Trimming removed 3 bases from V and 4 bases from J; junction bases left unmatched: 14. CDR3 sequence: CASSFHPGQGQVGTEAFF. As DNA, the CDR3 is TGTGCCAGCAGTTTCCACCCGGGACAGGGGCAGGTGGGCACTGAAGCTTTCTTT.

The CDR3 DNA follows: TGTGCCAGCAGCGTAGACGAAGCCAGGGCTGGAAACACCATATATTTT. It encodes CASSVDEARAGNTIYF. This chain links TRBV9 with TRBJ1-3; TRBD1 is a possible D gene (5 bases). The CDR3 is 16 residues long. The germline V gene has CDR1 SGDLS and CDR2 YYNGEE. V lost 0 bases to trimming and J lost 2 bases, with 12 bases between them.

The chain recombines TRBV5-5 with TRBJ1-1, with D possibly matching TRBD1 (5 bases). V lost 4 bases, J lost 3 bases, and 13 bases lay in between. CDR3 length: 14 amino acids. Germline-derived CDR1 and CDR2 are SGHKS and YYEKEE (reference sequence). In DNA form, the CDR3 reads TGTGCCAGCAGCAGGGGCCATGGTGACACTGAAGCTTTCTTT. Protein product: CASSRGHGDTEAFF.

There are many counts of this clone. This chain joins TRBV27 and TRBJ1-5, with TRBD1 matching over 10 bases. V lost 2 bases, J lost 4 bases, and 5 bases stayed unmatched. CDR1 MNHEY and CDR2 SMNVEV come from the germline V gene (reference sequence). CDR3 size: 16 residues. The CDR3 here is CASSLRTGGANQPQHF. The CDR3 DNA follows: TGTGCCAGCAGTTTAAGGACAGGGGGTGCAAATCAGCCCCAGCATTTT.

The chain recombines TRBV19 with TRBJ1-2; 7 nucleotides agree with TRBD1. This CDR3 is built from 13 residues. Germline CDR1 reads LNHDA; CDR2 reads SQIVND (reference sequence). J was trimmed by 6 bases and V by 3 bases; bases with no gene match: 4. This chain's CDR3 is CASSIGTVDGYTF. CDR3 DNA: TGTGCCAGTAGTATTGGGACAGTCGATGGCTACACCTTC.

The rearrangement uses TRBV4-1 and TRBJ2-1; the match to TRBD2 covers 7 bases. The germline gives CDR1 MGHRA, CDR2 YSYEKL. This CDR3 comprises 15 residues. The junction had 6 bases not matched to a gene; V was cut back by 5 bases and J by 2 bases. CDR3 sequence (DNA): TGCGCCAGCAGCGCTGCGGGAGCGACCTACAATGAGCAGTTCTTC. It encodes CASSAAGATYNEQFF.

The rearrangement uses TRBV18 and TRBJ1-1; 8 bases map to TRBD1. This CDR3 comprises 18 residues. V gave up 2 bases and J gave up 3 bases; unmatched junction bases: 14. Germline V gives CDR1 KGHSH, CDR2 LQKENI. As DNA, the CDR3 is TGTGCCAGCTCACCAACCCTATCAGGACAGGGAGTTCACACTGAAGCTTTCTTT. Its translation is CASSPTLSGQGVHTEAFF.

The chain recombines TRBV5-1 with TRBJ2-2; 8 bases are a match to TRBD1. There are 14 residues in the CDR3. Germline CDR1 SGHRS, CDR2 YFSETQ. Trimming at V came to 3 bases and at J to 6 bases, leaving 4 bases not matched to a gene. This CDR3 reads CASSSGQAPGELFF. The CDR3 bases are TGCGCCAGCAGCTCGGGACAGGCTCCCGGGGAGCTGTTTTTT.

This clone was observed a single time. The V and J genes are TRBV7-2 and TRBJ2-7; 7 bases map to TRBD1. CDR3 length: 13 residues. The germline V gene encodes CDR1 SGHTA and CDR2 FQGNSA. The trim removed 2 bases at V and 3 bases at J, leaving 1 base unmatched. As DNA, the CDR3 is TGTGCCAGCAGCTTAAGACAGGGCTACGAGCAGTACTTC. Protein: CASSLRQGYEQYF.

This clone appeared once. J is TRBJ2-7 and V is TRBV14; 13 bases are shared with TRBD2. CDR3 length equals 15 residues. Germline CDR1 and CDR2: SGHDN and FVKESK. The ends lost 4 bases at V and 4 bases at J; junction bases unmatched: 4. Here the CDR3 DNA reads TGTGCCAGCAGCCGCAGACTAGCGGGAGGATACGAGCAGTACTTC. Encoded protein: CASSRRLAGGYEQYF.

The genes are TRBV4-1 and TRBJ2-3; 11 bases align to TRBD2. The V gene's germline CDR1 is MGHRA and CDR2 YSYEKL. V gave up 4 bases and J gave up 0 bases; unmatched junction bases: 12. The CDR3 length is 19 residues. This CDR3 reads CASSLTGTSGSSSTDTQYF. The DNA for the CDR3 is TGCGCCAGCAGCCTGACGGGGACTAGCGGAAGTTCTAGCACAGATACGCAGTATTTT.

The chain has TRBV6-6 and TRBJ2-7; 9 bases are shared with TRBD1. With V trimmed by 4 bases and J by 3 bases, 4 bases remained unmatched. This CDR3 has 14 amino acids. Germline CDR1 reads MNHNY; CDR2 reads SVGAGI (reference sequence). Here the CDR3 DNA reads TGTGCCAGCAGTTCAGGGACAGGGTTCTACGAGCAGTACTTC. Translated, it gives CASSSGTGFYEQYF.

The genes are TRBV6-6 and TRBJ2-5; 9 bases fit TRBD2. The CDR3 length is 14 residues. Germline V lookup: CDR1 MNHNY, CDR2 SVGAGI (reference sequence). V lost 7 bases to trimming and J lost 4 bases; unmatched junction nucleotides: 7. As DNA, the CDR3 is TGTGCCAGCAATGGGGCGGGAGGGGGAGAGACCCAGTACTTC. Residues: CASNGAGGGETQYF.